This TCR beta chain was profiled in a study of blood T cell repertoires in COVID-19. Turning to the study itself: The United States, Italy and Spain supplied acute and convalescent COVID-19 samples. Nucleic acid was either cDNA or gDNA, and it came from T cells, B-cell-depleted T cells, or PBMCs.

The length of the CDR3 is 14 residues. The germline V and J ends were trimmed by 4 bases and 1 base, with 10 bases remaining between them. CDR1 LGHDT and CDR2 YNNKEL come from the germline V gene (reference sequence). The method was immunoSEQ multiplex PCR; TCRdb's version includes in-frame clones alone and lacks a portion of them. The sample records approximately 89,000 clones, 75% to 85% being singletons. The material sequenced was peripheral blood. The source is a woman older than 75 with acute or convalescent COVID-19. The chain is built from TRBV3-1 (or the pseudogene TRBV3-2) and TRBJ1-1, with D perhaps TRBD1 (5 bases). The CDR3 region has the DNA TGTGCCAGCAGCCCAAACGACAGGAACACTGAAGCTTTCTTT. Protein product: CASSPNDRNTEAFF.